This entry concerns a single T cell receptor beta chain. This record belongs to a study of blood T cell repertoires in COVID-19. Across the study: The samples span acute and convalescent COVID-19 from the United States, Italy and Spain.

Under the authors' procedure: Reference gene primer amplification gave nucleated cell count estimates. The table came from immunoSEQ multiplex PCR; TCRdb's copy has only in-frame clones and leaves some out. That table gives V, J and clone size, and the DNA gave D and trimming. The sample consists of approximately 470,000 clones, roughly nine tenths of them appearing once. Deletions cut 0 bases from V and 6 bases from J, with 15 bases between. The CDR3 consists of 16 residues. Germline CDR1 is SGHVS and CDR2 is FNYEAQ. What the recovered Cohort 3 donors had was two negative PCRs, clearance, or symptom resolution.

The chain employs TRBV7-6 and TRBJ1-3; the D gene is possibly TRBD1 (6 bases). This TCR derives from a woman under 30 who had recovered from COVID-19. What was sequenced was PBMCs or T cells enriched from blood (not recorded which). Here the CDR3 reads CASSLATGGVSNTIYF. As DNA, the CDR3 is TGTGCCAGCAGCTTAGCGACAGGCGGCGTTTCAAACACCATATATTTT.